A single sample gave rise to the 12 T cell receptor beta chains below, sequenced in a study of immune cell composition in non-small cell lung cancer. Produced via immunoSEQ multiplex PCR; TCRdb's table is partial and in-frame only. Of about 15,000 clones detected, roughly two thirds appear once; the ten largest clones hold around 6.9%. The specimen sequenced was lung tumor tissue. The receptors were sampled from a human donor with non-small cell lung cancer.

The chain recombines TRBV19 with TRBJ1-2; 7 nucleotides line up with TRBD1. The CDR3 has 12 residues. The germline V gene encodes CDR1 LNHDA and CDR2 SQIVND (reference sequence). J was trimmed by 6 bases and V by 3 bases; bases with no gene match: 1. The CDR3 here is CASSIQGDGYTF. The CDR3 DNA reads TGTGCCAGTAGTATTCAGGGGGATGGCTACACCTTC.

The table lists this clone with a count of one. J is TRBJ1-4 and V is TRBV7-2, with D tentatively TRBD1 (6 bases). The CDR3 consists of 15 residues. Germline V CDR1 and CDR2: SGHTA, FQGNSA. Between the trimmed V and J ends, which lost 5 bases and 2 bases, there was a span of 12 bases. Here the CDR3 DNA reads TGTGCCAGCAGCCCACAGGGTTTCACTAATGAAAAACTGTTTTTT. It is translated as CASSPQGFTNEKLFF.

The chain uses TRBV10-3 and TRBJ1-1, with D maybe TRBD1 (5 bases). Germline lookup yields CDR1 ENHRY and CDR2 SYGVKD. The ends were cut back, 6 bases at V and 8 bases at J, with 19 bases in the middle. CDR3 length: 14 amino acids. The CDR3 sequence: CAISRGAGAGEAFF. The CDR3 bases are TGTGCCATCAGCCGAGGAGCCGGGGCGGGGGAAGCTTTCTTT.

The chain uses TRBV13 and TRBJ1-1; D remains ambiguous. CDR1 is PRHDT, CDR2 FYEKMQ, per germline (reference sequence). The CDR3 sequence is 13 residues long. Deletions cut 2 bases from V and 3 bases from J, with 7 bases between. DNA of the CDR3: TGTGCCAGCAGCTTACCGGGGTACACTGAAGCTTTCTTT. Its translation is CASSLPGYTEAFF.

This sequence joins TRBV5-6 and TRBJ2-7; D perhaps matches TRBD1 (6 bases). The ends were cut back, 5 bases at V and 3 bases at J, with 15 bases in the middle. CDR1 is SGHDT and CDR2 is YYEEEE in the germline V gene. CDR3 size: 14 residues. The CDR3 sequence: CASSYTGTIYEQYF. The CDR3 region has the DNA TGTGCCAGCAGTTATACCGGGACAATCTACGAGCAGTACTTC.

The chain joins TRBV6-5 to TRBJ2-1, with 8 positions matching TRBD1. Germline V gene sequence: CDR1 MNHEY, CDR2 SVGAGI. Germline trimming cut 4 bases from V and 8 bases from J; bases unmatched to any gene: 1. This CDR3 is built from 12 residues. CDR3 region: CASSLQGDEQFF. The CDR3 DNA reads TGTGCCAGCAGTTTACAGGGGGATGAGCAGTTCTTC.

This chain links TRBV5-1 with TRBJ2-7; 10 nucleotides match TRBD2. This CDR3 region has 14 residues. Losses at the gene ends were 5 bases for V and 4 bases for J; bases not matched to a gene: 6. The germline CDR1 and CDR2 sequences are SGHRS and YFSETQ. This chain's CDR3 is CASRFSGGPYEQYF. In nucleotides, the CDR3 is TGCGCCAGCAGGTTTAGCGGGGGGCCATACGAGCAGTACTTC.

The genes are TRBV5-1 and TRBJ1-3; weak D call: TRBD1 (6 bases). Trimming cost V 1 base and J 0 bases, with 11 bases left between them. CDR1 and CDR2 (germline): SGHRS, YFSETQ. This CDR3 has 16 residues. The CDR3, as DNA: TGCGCCAGCAGCTTGTTGACAGGAAACTCTGGAAACACCATATATTTT. This sequence encodes CASSLLTGNSGNTIYF.

This sequence joins TRBV9 and TRBJ2-3; D perhaps matches TRBD1 (6 bases). With 0 bases removed from V and 0 bases from J, the gap between germline ends came to 20 bases. The CDR3 loop spans 19 amino acids. Germline CDR1 and CDR2: SGDLS and YYNGEE. CDR3 DNA: TGTGCCAGCAGCGTAGCTACGGGACAAGCGACTCCTAGCACAGATACGCAGTATTTT. It yields the protein CASSVATGQATPSTDTQYF.

The chain recombines TRBV9 with TRBJ1-1, with D maybe TRBD1 (6 bases). CDR3 length equals 14 residues. Trimming took 7 bases from V and 1 from J, leaving 14 bases between them. CDR1 SGDLS and CDR2 YYNGEE come from the germline V gene. The CDR3 DNA follows: TGTGCCAGCTCCCGGACAGCGGAGAACACTGAAGCTTTCTTT. Translation: CASSRTAENTEAFF.

This sequence joins TRBV5-4 and TRBJ2-3; 10 positions match TRBD2. CDR1 SGHNT and CDR2 YYREEE come from the germline V gene (reference sequence). This CDR3 region has 15 residues. J gave up 1 base and V 2 bases, and 1 base lay outside the gene matches. CDR3 bases: TGTGCCAGCAGCTTAGGACTAGCGGGCACAGATACGCAGTATTTT. Residues: CASSLGLAGTDTQYF.

CDR3 in DNA: TGTGCCAGCAGCGTAGGGACAGGGGGCCGTGGCTACACCTTC. It translates to CASSVGTGGRGYTF. The rearrangement joins TRBV9 to TRBJ1-2, with 11 bases matching TRBD1. V lost 0 bases and J lost 7; bases outside the gene matches: 2. Per the germline V gene, CDR1 is SGDLS and CDR2 is YYNGEE. The CDR3 sequence is 14 residues long.